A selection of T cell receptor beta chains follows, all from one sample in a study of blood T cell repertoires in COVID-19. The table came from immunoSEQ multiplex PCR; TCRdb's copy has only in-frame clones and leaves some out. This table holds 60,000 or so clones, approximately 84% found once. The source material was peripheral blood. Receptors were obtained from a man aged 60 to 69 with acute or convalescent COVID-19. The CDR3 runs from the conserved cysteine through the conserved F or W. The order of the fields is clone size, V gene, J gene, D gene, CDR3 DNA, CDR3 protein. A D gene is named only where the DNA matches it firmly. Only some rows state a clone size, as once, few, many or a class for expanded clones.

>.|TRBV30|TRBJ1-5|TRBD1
TGTGCCTGGAGTGTGGGGACAGCCGTTAATCAGCCCCAGCATTTT
CAWSVGTAVNQPQHF
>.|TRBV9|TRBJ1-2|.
TGTGCCAGCAGCGTAGGGAACAGAGACTATGGCTACACCTTC
CASSVGNRDYGYTF
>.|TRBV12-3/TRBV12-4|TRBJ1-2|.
TGTGCCAGCCAAAGAGCGGCTAACTATGGCTACACCTTC
CASQRAANYGYTF
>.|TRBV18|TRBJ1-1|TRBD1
TGTGCCAGCTCACCGACAGGGCAAAGCCTTAACACTGAAGCTTTCTTT
CASSPTGQSLNTEAFF
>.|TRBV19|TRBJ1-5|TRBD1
TGTGCCAGTAGTACCCTTAACAGGGGATGGGGTCAGGAGCCCCAGCATTTT
CASSTLNRGWGQEPQHF
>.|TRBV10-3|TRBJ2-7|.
TGTGCCATCAGTGAGTCTTGGAGAAGGGGGGGGGACGACGAGCAGTACTTC
CAISESWRRGGDDEQYF
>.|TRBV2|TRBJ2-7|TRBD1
TGTGCCAGCAGCCAGGACAGGGGAGCCTACGAGCAGTACTTC
CASSQDRGAYEQYF
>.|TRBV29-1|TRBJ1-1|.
TGCAGCGTTGAAGGAGGTTGGAACACTGAAGCTTTCTTT
CSVEGGWNTEAFF
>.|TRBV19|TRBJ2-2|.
TGTGCCAGTAGTATAGCTTCCGGGGAGCTGTTTTTT
CASSIASGELFF
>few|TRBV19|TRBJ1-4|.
TGTGCCAGTAGTATTCTTGAGGACAGTCAAAAACTGTTTTTT
CASSILEDSQKLFF
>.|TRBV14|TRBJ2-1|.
TGTGCCAGCAGAAACGCGGGAAGAAATGAGCAGTTCTTC
CASRNAGRNEQFF
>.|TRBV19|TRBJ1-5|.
TGTGCCAGTAGTAGGGCGCCGTATAGCAATCAGCCCCAGCATTTT
CASSRAPYSNQPQHF
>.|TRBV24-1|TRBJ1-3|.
TGTGCCACCAGTGACCCGGCCGCGGACACCATATATTTT
CATSDPAADTIYF
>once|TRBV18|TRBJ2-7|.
TGTGCCAGCTCACCGCGGCCGTACTACGAGCAGTACTTC
CASSPRPYYEQYF
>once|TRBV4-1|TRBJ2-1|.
TGCGCCAGCACTCACAGTCTCCTTTCCTACAATGAGCAGTTCTTC
CASTHSLLSYNEQFF
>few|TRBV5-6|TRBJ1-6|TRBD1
TGTGCCAGCAGCCTAGGGACAGTACCTCCCGGGACCCTCCACTTT
CASSLGTVPPGTLHF
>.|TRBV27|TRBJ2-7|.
TGTGCCAGCATCTCGACGGGGGACTCCATTATCAAGCAGTACTTC
CASISTGDSIIKQYF
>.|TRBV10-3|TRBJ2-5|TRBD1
TGTGCCGTCGGGTCTACAGGGGTCGGAGAGACCCAGTACTTC
CAVGSTGVGETQYF
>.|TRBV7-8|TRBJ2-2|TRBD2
TGTGCCAGCAGCTATTCCGGGACTAGCGGGGGCCTGAACACCGGGGAGCTGTTTTTT
CASSYSGTSGGLNTGELFF
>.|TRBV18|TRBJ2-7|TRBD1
TGTGCCAGCTCGCCGGGACAGGGGGCCTACGAGCAGTACTTC
CASSPGQGAYEQYF
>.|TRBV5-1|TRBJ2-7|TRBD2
TGCGCCAGCAGCTTAAGGGGAGGGTGGGCCGAGCAGTACTTC
CASSLRGGWAEQYF
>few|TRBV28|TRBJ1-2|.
TGTGCCAGCAGACCGGGACTAGAGAGGGGCTACACCTTC
CASRPGLERGYTF
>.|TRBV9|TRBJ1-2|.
TGTGCCAGCAGCGTAATGAATTCCGGGGGCTACACCTTC
CASSVMNSGGYTF